This TCR beta chain was sequenced for a study of identical twins. Study findings and constraints: Because invariant MAIT and iNKT cells could be present, zero-insertion analyses could be partly confounded.

Trimming cost V 5 bases and J 0 bases, with 10 bases left between them. CDR3 length: 14 residues. Germline V gives CDR1 SEHNR, CDR2 FQNEAQ (reference sequence). MiXCR, applied by TCRdb to the 5' RACE reads, yields one record per CDR3 protein. The repertoire holds 570,000 or so distinct CDR3 sequences, with more than 9% as singletons. This clonotype was detected many times. Its antigen is not known. The same sample was also studied in work on yellow fever vaccine responses in identical twins.

V gene TRBV7-9 combines with J gene TRBJ2-5; D unresolved. The sample consisted of PBMCs. The clonotype comes from a woman under 30 in good health. The CDR3 sequence: CASSTLLNQETQYF. The CDR3 DNA reads TGTGCCAGCAGCACCCTGTTAAACCAAGAGACCCAGTACTTC.